This T cell receptor (beta chain) originates from a study of vaccination effects on CD4 cells after COVID-19 (dated by TCRdb to the early 2020s). General notes on the study: Across the study, the median time from the second dose to post-vaccine sampling was 72 days (range 14 to 241). The study compared SARS-CoV-2 spike-specific CD4+ TCR repertoires before and after mRNA vaccination in COVID-19 convalescent patients and infection-naive vaccine recipients. A total of nine to ten COVID-19 convalescent patients and several SARS-CoV-2-naive healthy vaccine recipients were included in the full study. Cultures from other donors in the study were sequenced with the Oncomine TCR Beta short-read assay on an Illumina iSeq 100. Points the paper makes about the study in general: The study was limited by a small number of convalescent patients, and early post-infection timepoints were lacking. Both infection-induced and vaccine-induced clones contracted markedly at late post-vaccination timepoints, which is consistent with waning T cell responses. Among healthy vaccine recipients, nearly all vaccine-induced clones were SARS-CoV-2 mono-reactive, and just 1 of 255 was cross-reactive with common cold coronaviruses.

The library was made by the immunoSEQ multiplex PCR assay. DNA from the cultured and isolated CD4+ T cells underwent TCR beta CDR3 sequencing. The paper's processing steps were these. Non-productive TCR sequences were removed, reads were trimmed to the CDR3 region, and CDR3s of at least 7 amino acids were retained. The MANAFEST web app was used to pick out antigen-specific clonotypes by comparing their expansion in peptide wells with that in reference cultures. To be called positive, a clone needed expansion at FDR<0.05 compared with the reference and with all other wells, an odds ratio greater than 5, and a frequency greater than 0.1% in two replicate wells. A clonotype was called cross-reactive if it was significantly expanded both in SARS-CoV-2 spike wells and in at least one common cold coronavirus spike condition. CDR3 similarity was assessed by Levenshtein distance using the stringdist R package, and unrooted trees were constructed with ape in R 3.6.1. Not all clones reach the TCRdb copy of this immuneACCESS table, which keeps in-frame sequences only. Checked studies attribute under half of the gap to unresolved V genes and leave the rest unexplained. Clone size and the V and J calls come from that table; the DNA yielded D and trimming. This sample is represented by about 72,000 clones; 70% to 90% of them were singletons. The ten largest clones add up to about 1.2% of the sample.

The cysteine opens and the phenylalanine closes a CDR3 of 12 amino acids. Only the CDR3 part of the read is kept: 36 bases, read in frame from the first base. V is pared back by 5 bases and J by 0 bases, with 4 bases lying between the germline termini. CDR1 and CDR2 are read off the germline V gene as MNHEY and SVGAGI. To identify antigen-specific CD4+ T cell clonotypes by their expansion, the ViraFEST assay first stimulated PBMC with viral peptide pools and then applied TCR sequencing. After roughly 11 days of culture, CD4+ T cells were isolated with the EasySep CD4+ T cell isolation kit. Two doses of either the BNT162b2 or the mRNA-1273 mRNA SARS-CoV-2 vaccine were administered to participants. None of the healthy vaccine recipients had a prior SARS-CoV-2 infection, which was confirmed by nucleocapsid antibody tests that came back negative both before and after vaccination. About 2.1 million PBMC per well were cultured with roughly 10 ug/ml peptides in IMDM containing around 4.6% human AB serum, about 10 IU/ml IL-2 and gentamicin. On days 3 and 7, half of the culture medium was replaced with fresh IL-2-containing medium. Unless noted otherwise, every peptide stimulation condition was cultured in triplicate wells. Using Ficoll-Paque Plus gradient centrifugation, PBMC were separated from whole blood and then either used fresh or cryopreserved at -140C. Overlapping peptide pools spanned the spike proteins of SARS-CoV-2 and the common cold coronaviruses HCoV-NL63, HCoV-OC43 and HCoV-229E. Genomic DNA was extracted from cultured CD4+ T cells with the QIAamp micro DNA kit.

About this clone: The specificity of this receptor is unknown. The record has no base qualities; no much larger clone is one base away.

This receptor was taken from a human donor who received a COVID-19 vaccine. The rearranged segments are TRBV6-5 and TRBJ1-1; there is no confident call for the D gene. This sample comprised CD4+ T cells from PBMCs cultured with HCoV-229E spike peptides, obtained after COVID-19 vaccination. What the cell subset or site label conveys for this sample: HCoV-229E spike overlapping peptide pool stimulation. The CDR3 loop reads CASSTVNTEAFF. Read as DNA, the sequence is TGTGCCAGCAGTACGGTGAACACTGAAGCTTTCTTT.